Described below is a single T cell receptor (beta chain) sequence and its context. Its antigen is not yet known. Base quality data are lacking; no much larger clone is found one base away. The collaborating institutions used their own protocols to collect whole blood in K2EDTA tubes. Collaborator samples were shipped for TCRbeta analysis as frozen whole blood, isolated PBMCs, or DNA extracted from either sample type. Counted from cysteine to phenylalanine, this CDR3 has 15 amino acids. The kept DNA is CDR3 alone, 45 bases in frame from the first base. V loses 0 bases of germline sequence and J loses 1 base, and the interval between the two ends is 9 bases. As encoded in the germline V gene, CDR1 is SGDLS while CDR2 is YYNGEE. TCRbeta CDR3 regions were amplified from genomic DNA by means of the immunoSEQ Assay, a bias-controlled multiplex PCR. In the paper's pipeline: Within the assay, amplification of reference gene primers was used to estimate how many nucleated cells each sample contained. To quantify the absolute abundance of each unique TCRbeta CDR3 rearrangement, sequence reads were collapsed and filtered. For each sample, productive Simpson clonality was calculated as the square root of Simpson's diversity index over productive rearrangements. In its TCRdb copy, this immuneACCESS table keeps in-frame sequences only and misses some clones. Where compared with another copy, unresolved V genes explain less than half of these, and the others have no known cause. V and J calls and clone size are copied from that table; D and trimming were computed from the DNA. Here the sample has roughly 80,000 clones; roughly 89% occur a single time. The top ten clones comprise approximately 4.9% of the sample.

The data belong to a study of blood T cell repertoires in COVID-19 (TCRdb year 2020). Looking at the study overall: Collaborator samples came from the United States, Italy and Spain and covered acute and convalescent phases of COVID-19. The prospective study material was composed of cDNA or gDNA derived from T cells, B-cell-depleted T cells, or PBMCs. Deeply sampled blood TCRbeta repertoires from subjects exposed to, actively infected with, or recovered from COVID-19 were included in the dataset. The repertoires were released in a freely available public database intended as a resource for research on the immune response to SARS-CoV-2. Samples were obtained from the ongoing ImmuneRACE study (first 160 participants) and from 1,254 subjects provided by 6 global collaborators. The sample metadata nearly always contained a de-identified subject ID, COVID-19 status, age in years and sex. Where available, HLA class I and class II types were obtained from metadata supplied by the sample provider rather than from assay-based typing.

Overall results and qualifications from the work: The amount of clinical and demographic metadata varied by source and participant and was provided uncurated.

The specimen sequenced was peripheral blood. The V gene is TRBV9 and the J gene is TRBJ2-3; 6 matching bases give a weak D call of TRBD1. The source is a woman older than 75 with active or convalescent COVID-19. DNA sequence: TGTGCCAGCAGCGTAGCTAAGGGGGGCACAGATACGCAGTATTTT. It specifies CASSVAKGGTDTQYF. This CDR3, with the reference TRBV9 and TRBJ2-3 proteins standing in past its ends, gives the full variable domain DSGVTQTPKHLITATGQRVTLRCSPRSGDLSVYWYQQSLDQGLQFLIQYYNGEERAKGNILERFSAQQFPDLHSELNLSSLELGDSALYFCASSVAKGGTDTQYFGPGTRLTVL.